Listed below are T cell receptor beta chains from one sample, sequenced in a study of post-analysis software for immune sequencing data. MiXCR was run by TCRdb on the PCR reads, yielding one entry per CDR3 protein. Among roughly 410,000 distinct CDR3 sequences listed, roughly 36% were seen once. Sequenced: blood. The receptors were gathered from a girl between 10 and 17 years old with multiple sclerosis. The CDR3 runs from the conserved cysteine through the conserved F or W. The D gene is left open where the match is weak. Only part of the rows carry a size: once, few, many, or a class if the clone is expanded.

D gene: -; J gene: TRBJ2-7; clone size: few; CDR3 length: 14; V gene: TRBV4-3; CDR3 protein: CASSQDSNPYEQYF; CDR3 DNA: TGCGCCAGCAGCCAAGATTCGAACCCCTACGAGCAGTACTTC
D gene: -; J gene: TRBJ1-1; clone size: -; CDR3 length: 15; V gene: TRBV12-3/TRBV12-4; CDR3 protein: CASSFGSGAIAEAFF; CDR3 DNA: -
D gene: -; J gene: TRBJ1-5; clone size: -; CDR3 length: 15; V gene: TRBV20-1; CDR3 protein: CSVRVAGGGHQPQHF; CDR3 DNA: TGCAGTGTTAGAGTAGCGGGGGGGGGCCATCAGCCCCAGCATTTT
D gene: TRBD1; J gene: TRBJ2-7; clone size: -; CDR3 length: 16; V gene: TRBV18; CDR3 protein: CASSRTPGQGAWEQYF; CDR3 DNA: TGTGCCAGCTCGCGGACCCCGGGACAGGGGGCATGGGAGCAGTACTTC
D gene: -; J gene: TRBJ2-3; clone size: -; CDR3 length: 14; V gene: TRBV7-6; CDR3 protein: CASSSSLSTDTQYF; CDR3 DNA: TGTGCCAGCAGCTCATCGCTGAGCACAGATACGCAGTATTTT
D gene: -; J gene: TRBJ2-5; clone size: few; CDR3 length: 14; V gene: TRBV20-1; CDR3 protein: CSARPDQDQETQYF; CDR3 DNA: TGCAGTGCTAGACCCGACCAGGACCAAGAGACCCAGTACTTC
D gene: -; J gene: TRBJ1-2; clone size: few; CDR3 length: 12; V gene: TRBV29-1; CDR3 protein: CSVTEQEVGYTF; CDR3 DNA: TGCAGCGTAACCGAGCAGGAGGTTGGCTACACCTTC
D gene: TRBD2; J gene: TRBJ2-5; clone size: few; CDR3 length: 14; V gene: TRBV24-1; CDR3 protein: CATSDPGRGETQYF; CDR3 DNA: TGTGCCACCAGTGATCCAGGGAGGGGAGAGACCCAGTACTTC
D gene: TRBD2; J gene: TRBJ2-1; clone size: many; CDR3 length: 15; V gene: TRBV12-3/TRBV12-4; CDR3 protein: CASSLVAGSYNEQFF; CDR3 DNA: TGTGCCAGCAGTTTAGTAGCGGGTTCCTACAATGAGCAGTTCTTC
D gene: -; J gene: TRBJ2-7; clone size: -; CDR3 length: 14; V gene: TRBV11-2; CDR3 protein: CASSLGQENYEQYF; CDR3 DNA: TGTGCCAGCAGCTTAGGACAAGAGAACTACGAGCAGTACTTC
D gene: -; J gene: TRBJ2-7; clone size: -; CDR3 length: 14; V gene: TRBV20-1; CDR3 protein: CSAQRRAGGDEQYF; CDR3 DNA: TGCAGTGCTCAGAGGAGAGCAGGTGGGGACGAGCAGTACTTC
D gene: -; J gene: TRBJ2-7; clone size: -; CDR3 length: 14; V gene: TRBV6-5; CDR3 protein: CASRSAGALYEQYF; CDR3 DNA: TGTGCCAGCAGATCGGCGGGGGCCCTCTACGAGCAGTACTTC
D gene: -; J gene: TRBJ2-1; clone size: -; CDR3 length: 18; V gene: TRBV7-9; CDR3 protein: CASSHQLTRRSSYNEQFF; CDR3 DNA: TGTGCCAGCAGCCACCAACTGACTAGACGGAGCTCCTACAATGAGCAGTTCTTC
D gene: -; J gene: TRBJ1-2; clone size: -; CDR3 length: 17; V gene: TRBV6-5; CDR3 protein: CASSWGTRLGSQGGYTF; CDR3 DNA: TGTGCCAGCAGTTGGGGGACCCGATTGGGCAGTCAAGGGGGCTACACCTTC
D gene: TRBD2; J gene: TRBJ2-3; clone size: few; CDR3 length: 14; V gene: TRBV29-1; CDR3 protein: CSPMLAGGSDTQYF; CDR3 DNA: TGCAGCCCGATGCTAGCGGGGGGTTCAGATACGCAGTATTTT
D gene: -; J gene: TRBJ2-1; clone size: many; CDR3 length: 12; V gene: TRBV20-1; CDR3 protein: CSARDRRAPPFF; CDR3 DNA: TGCAGTGCTAGAGATAGGAGGGCCCCGCCGTTCTTC
D gene: TRBD1; J gene: TRBJ2-1; clone size: few; CDR3 length: 18; V gene: TRBV12-3/TRBV12-4; CDR3 protein: CASSLSRTGGTSYNEQFF; CDR3 DNA: TGTGCCAGCAGTTTATCTCGAACAGGGGGTACCTCCTACAATGAGCAGTTCTTC
D gene: -; J gene: TRBJ2-1; clone size: -; CDR3 length: 13; V gene: TRBV2; CDR3 protein: CASRGLYYNEQFF; CDR3 DNA: TGTGCCAGCAGAGGACTGTACTACAATGAGCAGTTCTTC
D gene: TRBD2; J gene: TRBJ2-1; clone size: many; CDR3 length: 14; V gene: TRBV5-1; CDR3 protein: CASSASGGYNEQFF; CDR3 DNA: TGCGCCAGCAGTGCTAGCGGGGGCTACAATGAGCAGTTCTTC
D gene: -; J gene: TRBJ1-1; clone size: -; CDR3 length: 13; V gene: TRBV5-1; CDR3 protein: CASSQLGAGEAFF; CDR3 DNA: TGCGCCAGCAGCCAACTGGGGGCCGGAGAAGCTTTCTTT
D gene: -; J gene: TRBJ2-3; clone size: -; CDR3 length: 14; V gene: TRBV5-8; CDR3 protein: CASSLAVWADTQYF; CDR3 DNA: TGTGCCAGCAGCTTGGCCGTCTGGGCGGATACGCAGTATTTT
D gene: -; J gene: TRBJ2-7; clone size: few; CDR3 length: 15; V gene: TRBV7-9; CDR3 protein: CASSLPPGDPYEQYF; CDR3 DNA: TGTGCCAGCAGCTTACCCCCCGGGGACCCCTACGAGCAGTACTTC
D gene: -; J gene: TRBJ2-3; clone size: -; CDR3 length: 15; V gene: TRBV20-1; CDR3 protein: CSARVGSLSTDTQYF; CDR3 DNA: TGCAGTGCTAGAGTAGGGAGTCTAAGCACAGATACGCAGTATTTT
D gene: TRBD2; J gene: TRBJ2-3; clone size: -; CDR3 length: 16; V gene: TRBV7-2; CDR3 protein: CASSLRTSGAIDTQYF; CDR3 DNA: TGTGCCAGCAGCCTCCGGACTAGCGGGGCTATAGATACGCAGTATTTT
D gene: -; J gene: TRBJ2-7; clone size: few; CDR3 length: 13; V gene: TRBV7-3; CDR3 protein: CASSPGMSGEQYF; CDR3 DNA: TGTGCCAGCAGCCCCGGGATGTCGGGGGAGCAGTACTTC
D gene: TRBD2; J gene: TRBJ2-5; clone size: -; CDR3 length: 16; V gene: TRBV7-4; CDR3 protein: CASSLPRTSDQETQYF; CDR3 DNA: TGTGCCAGCAGCTTACCTCGGACTAGCGACCAAGAGACCCAGTACTTC
D gene: -; J gene: TRBJ1-1; clone size: -; CDR3 length: 15; V gene: TRBV18; CDR3 protein: CASSPQPGRNTEAFF; CDR3 DNA: TGTGCCAGCTCACCACAGCCGGGCCGCAACACTGAAGCTTTCTTT
D gene: -; J gene: TRBJ1-4; clone size: -; CDR3 length: 13; V gene: TRBV2; CDR3 protein: CASSDDSLAKLFF; CDR3 DNA: TGTGCCAGCAGTGATGACAGTTTGGCAAAACTGTTTTTT
D gene: TRBD2; J gene: TRBJ2-3; clone size: -; CDR3 length: 16; V gene: TRBV27; CDR3 protein: CASSLGSLAGTDTQYF; CDR3 DNA: TGTGCCAGCAGTTTAGGTTCCCTAGCGGGGACAGATACGCAGTATTTT
D gene: -; J gene: TRBJ2-3; clone size: -; CDR3 length: 13; V gene: TRBV4-1; CDR3 protein: CASSQLATDTQYF; CDR3 DNA: TGCGCCAGCAGCCAGTTAGCGACAGATACGCAGTATTTT
D gene: -; J gene: TRBJ2-3; clone size: -; CDR3 length: 15; V gene: TRBV20-1; CDR3 protein: CSARDSRGSTDTQYF; CDR3 DNA: TGCAGTGCTAGAGATTCGCGGGGCAGCACAGATACGCAGTATTTT
D gene: -; J gene: TRBJ2-1; clone size: -; CDR3 length: 12; V gene: TRBV5-1; CDR3 protein: CASRPGHNEQFF; CDR3 DNA: TGCGCCAGCAGACCGGGACACAATGAGCAGTTCTTC
D gene: -; J gene: TRBJ1-1; clone size: few; CDR3 length: 17; V gene: TRBV4-1; CDR3 protein: CASSLAGGLLRNTEAFF; CDR3 DNA: TGCGCCAGCAGCCTTGCTGGGGGGCTACTAAGGAACACTGAAGCTTTCTTT
D gene: -; J gene: TRBJ1-2; clone size: few; CDR3 length: 14; V gene: TRBV18; CDR3 protein: CASSDPTANYGYTF; CDR3 DNA: TGTGCCAGCTCAGACCCGACAGCTAACTATGGCTACACCTTC
D gene: TRBD1; J gene: TRBJ2-5; clone size: many; CDR3 length: 13; V gene: TRBV7-2; CDR3 protein: CASSLGTVETQYF; CDR3 DNA: TGTGCCAGCAGCCTAGGGACAGTCGAGACCCAGTACTTC
D gene: TRBD1; J gene: TRBJ1-2; clone size: -; CDR3 length: 13; V gene: TRBV29-1; CDR3 protein: CSVGRGLRYGYTF; CDR3 DNA: TGCAGCGTGGGAAGGGGGCTGAGGTATGGCTACACCTTC
D gene: -; J gene: TRBJ1-2; clone size: -; CDR3 length: 17; V gene: TRBV4-1; CDR3 protein: CASSQVVRFGEQYGYTF; CDR3 DNA: TGCGCCAGCAGCCAAGTAGTAAGGTTCGGGGAACAGTATGGCTACACCTTC
D gene: -; J gene: TRBJ2-1; clone size: few; CDR3 length: 14; V gene: TRBV27; CDR3 protein: CASSLSASSFEQFF; CDR3 DNA: TGTGCCAGCAGTTTATCGGCCTCGAGCTTCGAGCAGTTCTTC
D gene: -; J gene: TRBJ2-3; clone size: many; CDR3 length: 12; V gene: TRBV20-1; CDR3 protein: CSATGRTDTQYF; CDR3 DNA: TGCAGTGCTACCGGCCGCACAGATACGCAGTATTTT
D gene: TRBD2; J gene: TRBJ2-5; clone size: many; CDR3 length: 16; V gene: TRBV6-6; CDR3 protein: CASSQRTSGLQETQYF; CDR3 DNA: TGTGCCAGCAGTCAACGGACTAGCGGGCTCCAAGAGACCCAGTACTTC
D gene: -; J gene: TRBJ2-2; clone size: few; CDR3 length: 14; V gene: TRBV3-1; CDR3 protein: CASSPLKFTGELFF; CDR3 DNA: TGTGCCAGCAGCCCGCTTAAGTTCACCGGGGAGCTGTTTTTT
D gene: TRBD2; J gene: TRBJ2-3; clone size: once; CDR3 length: 15; V gene: TRBV29-1; CDR3 protein: CSVEASGASTDTQYF; CDR3 DNA: TGCAGCGTTGAAGCTAGCGGGGCTAGCACAGATACGCAGTATTTT
D gene: -; J gene: TRBJ2-7; clone size: few; CDR3 length: 13; V gene: TRBV12-3/TRBV12-4; CDR3 protein: CASSSRRPYEQYF; CDR3 DNA: TGTGCCAGCAGCTCCCGCAGGCCCTACGAGCAGTACTTC
D gene: -; J gene: TRBJ1-1; clone size: -; CDR3 length: 17; V gene: TRBV5-1; CDR3 protein: CASSLARGEGYGTEAFF; CDR3 DNA: TGCGCCAGCAGCTTGGCCCGGGGCGAGGGGTATGGCACTGAAGCTTTCTTT
D gene: -; J gene: TRBJ2-7; clone size: few; CDR3 length: 15; V gene: TRBV28; CDR3 protein: CASSSSGDEDGEQYF; CDR3 DNA: TGTGCCAGCAGCTCATCAGGCGACGAGGATGGCGAGCAGTACTTC
D gene: TRBD1; J gene: TRBJ2-4; clone size: few; CDR3 length: 14; V gene: TRBV11-1; CDR3 protein: CASSFLQGANIQYF; CDR3 DNA: TGTGCCAGCAGCTTCCTCCAGGGGGCAAACATTCAGTACTTC
D gene: -; J gene: TRBJ2-3; clone size: few; CDR3 length: 15; V gene: TRBV5-1; CDR3 protein: CASILIPGSTDTQYF; CDR3 DNA: TGCGCCAGCATTCTAATACCAGGGTCCACAGATACGCAGTATTTT
D gene: -; J gene: TRBJ1-5; clone size: -; CDR3 length: 13; V gene: TRBV12-3/TRBV12-4; CDR3 protein: CASSSPVDQPQHF; CDR3 DNA: TGTGCCAGCAGTTCCCCAGTAGATCAGCCCCAGCATTTT
D gene: TRBD1; J gene: TRBJ2-4; clone size: -; CDR3 length: 15; V gene: TRBV28; CDR3 protein: CASSSGTGGRNIQYF; CDR3 DNA: TGTGCCAGCAGTTCCGGGACAGGGGGCCGAAACATTCAGTACTTC
D gene: -; J gene: TRBJ2-5; clone size: many; CDR3 length: 12; V gene: TRBV7-2; CDR3 protein: CASSLEAKTQYF; CDR3 DNA: TGTGCCAGCAGCTTAGAGGCCAAGACCCAGTACTTC
D gene: TRBD1; J gene: TRBJ2-1; clone size: few; CDR3 length: 15; V gene: TRBV6-5; CDR3 protein: CASKPGGLGHNEQFF; CDR3 DNA: TGTGCCAGCAAACCAGGGGGCCTGGGGCACAATGAGCAGTTCTTC
D gene: -; J gene: TRBJ1-6; clone size: few; CDR3 length: 13; V gene: TRBV9; CDR3 protein: CASSYLEGSPLHF; CDR3 DNA: TGTGCCAGCAGCTACCTTGAGGGTTCACCCCTCCACTTT
D gene: TRBD1; J gene: TRBJ1-1; clone size: -; CDR3 length: 14; V gene: TRBV7-9; CDR3 protein: CASATGGGSTEAFF; CDR3 DNA: TGTGCCAGCGCGACAGGGGGTGGGAGCACTGAAGCTTTCTTT
D gene: -; J gene: TRBJ1-4; clone size: -; CDR3 length: 14; V gene: TRBV4-3; CDR3 protein: CASSQSRNNEKLFF; CDR3 DNA: TGCGCCAGCAGCCAATCCAGAAATAATGAAAAACTGTTTTTT
D gene: TRBD1; J gene: TRBJ2-2; clone size: -; CDR3 length: 15; V gene: TRBV7-2; CDR3 protein: CASSPLGQVTGELFF; CDR3 DNA: TGTGCCAGCAGCCCCCTTGGACAGGTGACCGGGGAGCTGTTTTTT
D gene: -; J gene: TRBJ2-1; clone size: few; CDR3 length: 13; V gene: TRBV20-1; CDR3 protein: CSARDRLFNEQFF; CDR3 DNA: TGCAGTGCTAGAGATAGGCTCTTCAATGAGCAGTTCTTC
D gene: TRBD1; J gene: TRBJ2-3; clone size: many; CDR3 length: 15; V gene: TRBV5-1; CDR3 protein: CASSFGQGGTDTQYF; CDR3 DNA: TGCGCCAGCAGCTTTGGACAGGGGGGCACAGATACGCAGTATTTT
D gene: -; J gene: TRBJ1-5; clone size: -; CDR3 length: 15; V gene: TRBV12-3/TRBV12-4; CDR3 protein: CASRGTSLSNQPQHF; CDR3 DNA: TGTGCCAGCAGGGGGACGAGTTTGAGCAATCAGCCCCAGCATTTT
D gene: -; J gene: TRBJ2-7; clone size: few; CDR3 length: 15; V gene: TRBV7-8; CDR3 protein: CASSKTPGRGDEQYF; CDR3 DNA: TGTGCCAGCAGCAAAACACCGGGACGGGGCGACGAGCAGTACTTC
D gene: -; J gene: TRBJ2-7; clone size: few; CDR3 length: 13; V gene: TRBV12-3/TRBV12-4; CDR3 protein: CASTPAGLSEQYF; CDR3 DNA: TGTGCCAGCACGCCGGCGGGACTGAGCGAGCAGTACTTC